This TCR beta chain derives from a study of CD8+ T cells in alopecia areata. V was shortened by 4 bases and J by 5 bases, with 9 bases between the two germline ends. The CDR3 totals 13 residues. Germline values: CDR1 SGHVS, CDR2 FQNEAQ. Following RNA extraction, reverse transcription yielded cDNA that acted as the sequencing template. This table comes from immunoSEQ multiplex PCR, and its TCRdb copy is limited to in-frame clones, with some not included. There are some 130,000 clones in the sample; roughly 54% occur only once, and roughly 15% lies in the top ten. This clone was found a few times. Its antigen is undetermined. Stated treatment: oral pan-JAK inhibitor, 5-10 mg twice daily. Peripheral blood samples and lesional scalp punch biopsies were obtained from alopecia areata patients. Notes on the study in general: More clonal than normal scalp was lesional scalp, particularly alopecia totalis/universalis.

This chain connects TRBV7-8 to TRBJ2-1; D not certain. Sample: CD8+ T cells sorted from blood, taken at week 4, from a patient treated with tofacitinib. The receptor's source is a human donor with alopecia areata. The CDR3 protein is CASSSPNNNEQFF. The CDR3 DNA sequence: TGTGCCAGCAGCTCCCCAAATAACAATGAGCAGTTCTTC.